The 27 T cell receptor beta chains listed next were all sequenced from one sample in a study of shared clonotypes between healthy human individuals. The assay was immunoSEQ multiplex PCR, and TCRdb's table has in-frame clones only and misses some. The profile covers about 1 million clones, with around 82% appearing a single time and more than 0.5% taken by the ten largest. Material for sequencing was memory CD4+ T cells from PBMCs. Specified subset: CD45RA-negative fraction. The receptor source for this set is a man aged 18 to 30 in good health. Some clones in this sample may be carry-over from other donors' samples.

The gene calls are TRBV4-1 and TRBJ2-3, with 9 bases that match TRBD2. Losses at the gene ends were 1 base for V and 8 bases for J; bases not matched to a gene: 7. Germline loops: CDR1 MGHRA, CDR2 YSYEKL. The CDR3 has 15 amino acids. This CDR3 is CASSQGPSGTVTQYF. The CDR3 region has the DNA TGCGCCAGCAGCCAAGGGCCTAGCGGGACGGTTACGCAGTATTTT.

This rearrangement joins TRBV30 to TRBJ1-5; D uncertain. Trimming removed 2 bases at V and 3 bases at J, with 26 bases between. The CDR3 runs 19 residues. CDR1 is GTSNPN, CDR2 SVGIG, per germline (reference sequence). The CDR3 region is CAWSRRAPVKGVDNQPQHF. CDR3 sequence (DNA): TGTGCCTGGAGTCGTCGGGCCCCGGTCAAGGGAGTCGACAATCAGCCCCAGCATTTT.

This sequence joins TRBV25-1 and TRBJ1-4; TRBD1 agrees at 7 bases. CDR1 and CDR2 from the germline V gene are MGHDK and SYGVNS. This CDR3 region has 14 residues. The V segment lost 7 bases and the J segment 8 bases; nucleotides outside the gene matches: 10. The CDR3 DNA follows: TGTGCCAGCATGGACGACAGGGCTGGGGAAAAACTGTTTTTT. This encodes CASMDDRAGEKLFF.

CDR3 nucleotide sequence: TGTGCCTGGAGTGGGAGCGGCAGGGGAAATTCGAAGCCCCAGCATTTT. Its protein is CAWSGSGRGNSKPQHF. The chain is built from TRBV30 and TRBJ1-5; D possibly corresponds to TRBD1 (6 bases). The ends were cut back, 1 base at V and 8 bases at J, with 21 bases in the middle. Per the germline V gene, CDR1 is GTSNPN and CDR2 is SVGIG (reference sequence). This CDR3 region has 16 residues.

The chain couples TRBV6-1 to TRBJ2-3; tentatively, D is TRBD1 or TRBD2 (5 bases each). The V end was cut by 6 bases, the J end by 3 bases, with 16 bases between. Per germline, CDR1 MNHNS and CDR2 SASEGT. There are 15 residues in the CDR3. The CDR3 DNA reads TGTGCCAGCAGGGCCGGGACCGCCATTACAGATACGCAGTATTTT. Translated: CASRAGTAITDTQYF.

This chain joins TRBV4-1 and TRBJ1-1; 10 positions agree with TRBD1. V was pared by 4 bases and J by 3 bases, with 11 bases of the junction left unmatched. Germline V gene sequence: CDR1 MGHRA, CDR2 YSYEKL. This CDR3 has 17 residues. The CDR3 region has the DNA TGCGCCAGCAGCCGAGGACAGGGGGGAGCTTGGGACACTGAAGCTTTCTTT. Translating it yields CASSRGQGGAWDTEAFF.

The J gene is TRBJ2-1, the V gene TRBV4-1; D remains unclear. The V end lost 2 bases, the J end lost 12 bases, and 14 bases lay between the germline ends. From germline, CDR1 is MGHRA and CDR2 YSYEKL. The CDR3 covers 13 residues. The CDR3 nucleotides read TGCGCCAGCAGCCAAATCTACCCCCATGGGCAGTTCTTC. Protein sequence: CASSQIYPHGQFF.

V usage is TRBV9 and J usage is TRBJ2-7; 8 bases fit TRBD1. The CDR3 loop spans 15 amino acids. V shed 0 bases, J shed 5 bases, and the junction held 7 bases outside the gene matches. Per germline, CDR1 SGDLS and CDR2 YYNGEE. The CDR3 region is CASSVGEQGGHEQYF. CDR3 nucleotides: TGTGCCAGCAGCGTAGGCGAACAGGGGGGACACGAGCAGTACTTC.

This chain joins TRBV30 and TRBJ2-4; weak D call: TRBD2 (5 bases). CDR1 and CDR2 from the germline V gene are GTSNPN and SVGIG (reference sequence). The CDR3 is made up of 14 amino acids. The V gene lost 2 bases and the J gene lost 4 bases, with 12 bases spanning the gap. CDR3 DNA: TGTGCCTGGAGTCCTCGGGATTGGAAAAACATTCAGTACTTC. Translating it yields CAWSPRDWKNIQYF.

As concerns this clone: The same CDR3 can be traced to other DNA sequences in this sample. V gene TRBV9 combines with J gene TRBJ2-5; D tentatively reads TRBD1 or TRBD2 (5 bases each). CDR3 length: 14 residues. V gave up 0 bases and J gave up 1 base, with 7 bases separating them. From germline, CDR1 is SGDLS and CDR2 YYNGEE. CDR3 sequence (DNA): TGTGCCAGCAGCGTAGGGGGGACCCAAGAGACCCAGTACTTC. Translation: CASSVGGTQETQYF.

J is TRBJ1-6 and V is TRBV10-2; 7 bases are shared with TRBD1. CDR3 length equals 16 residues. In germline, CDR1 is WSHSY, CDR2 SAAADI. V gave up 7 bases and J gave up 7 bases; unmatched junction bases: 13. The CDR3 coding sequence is TGCGCCAGCACGCAAAGGACAGGCCCCGGGAATTCACCCCTCCACTTT. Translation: CASTQRTGPGNSPLHF.

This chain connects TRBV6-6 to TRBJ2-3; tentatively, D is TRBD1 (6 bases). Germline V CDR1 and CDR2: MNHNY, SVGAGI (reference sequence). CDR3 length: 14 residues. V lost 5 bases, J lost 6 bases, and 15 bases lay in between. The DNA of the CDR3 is TGTGCCAGCAGTCTGCCCCCAGGACAGGATACGCAGTATTTT. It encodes CASSLPPGQDTQYF.

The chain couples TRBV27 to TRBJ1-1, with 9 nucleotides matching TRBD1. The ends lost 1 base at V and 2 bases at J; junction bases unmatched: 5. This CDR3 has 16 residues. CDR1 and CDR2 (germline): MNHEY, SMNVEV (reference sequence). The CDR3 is CASSLFPTGGNTEAFF. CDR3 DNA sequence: TGTGCCAGCAGTTTATTCCCGACAGGGGGAAACACTGAAGCTTTCTTT.

CDR3 sequence reads: CASSPRESPYEQYF. CDR3 nucleotides: TGTGCCAGCAGCCCGAGGGAGTCCCCCTACGAGCAGTACTTC. The chain combines TRBV5-6 with TRBJ2-7; perhaps TRBD2 as D (5 bases). Trimming shortened V by 4 bases and J by 2 bases, and 13 bases separated the two germline ends. CDR1 and CDR2 from the germline V gene are SGHDT and YYEEEE. This CDR3 comprises 14 residues.

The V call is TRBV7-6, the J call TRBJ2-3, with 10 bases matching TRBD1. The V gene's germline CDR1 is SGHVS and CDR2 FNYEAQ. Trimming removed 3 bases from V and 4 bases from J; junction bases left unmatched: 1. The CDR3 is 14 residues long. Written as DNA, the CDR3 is TGTGCCAGCAGCTTGACAGGGGGCGCAGATACGCAGTATTTT. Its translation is CASSLTGGADTQYF. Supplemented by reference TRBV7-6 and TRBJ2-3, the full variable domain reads GAGVSQSPRYKVTKRGQDVALRCDPISGHVSLYWYRQALGQGPEFLTYFNYEAQQDKSGLPNDRFSAERPEGSISTLTIQRTEQRDSAMYRCASSLTGGADTQYFGPGTRLTVL.

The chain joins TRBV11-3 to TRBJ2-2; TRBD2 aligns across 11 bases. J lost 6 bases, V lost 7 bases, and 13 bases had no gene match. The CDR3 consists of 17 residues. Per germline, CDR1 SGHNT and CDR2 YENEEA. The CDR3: CASNILLAGGGAGELFF. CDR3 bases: TGTGCCAGCAACATTCTTCTAGCGGGAGGCGGCGCCGGGGAGCTGTTTTTT.

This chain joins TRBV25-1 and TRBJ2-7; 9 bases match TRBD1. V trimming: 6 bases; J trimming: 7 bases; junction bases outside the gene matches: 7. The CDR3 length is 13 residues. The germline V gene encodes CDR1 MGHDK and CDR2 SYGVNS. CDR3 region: CASRRTGAVEQYF. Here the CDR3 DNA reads TGTGCCAGCAGAAGGACAGGGGCGGTTGAGCAGTACTTC.

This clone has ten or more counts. The CDR3 nucleotides are TGTGCCAGTAGTATAGTGGCGGCAAACTATGGCTACACCTTC. Translated: CASSIVAANYGYTF. The chain is built from TRBV19 and TRBJ1-2; D not resolved. The germline CDR1 and CDR2 sequences are LNHDA and SQIVND (reference sequence). The V end was cut by 1 base, the J end by 2 bases, with 8 bases between. The CDR3 contains 14 residues.

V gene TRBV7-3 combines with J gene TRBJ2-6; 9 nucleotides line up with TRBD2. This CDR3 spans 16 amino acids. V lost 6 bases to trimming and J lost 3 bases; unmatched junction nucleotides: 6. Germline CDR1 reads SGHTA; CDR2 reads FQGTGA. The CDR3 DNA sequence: TGTGCCAGCAGGAATAGCGGGAGTGGTGGGGCCAACGTCCTGACTTTC. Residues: CASRNSGSGGANVLTF.

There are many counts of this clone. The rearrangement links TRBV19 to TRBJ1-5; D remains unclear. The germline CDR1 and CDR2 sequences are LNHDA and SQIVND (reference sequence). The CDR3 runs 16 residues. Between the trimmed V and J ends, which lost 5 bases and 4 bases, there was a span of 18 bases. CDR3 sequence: CASSFNGLRGNQPQHF. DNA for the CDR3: TGTGCCAGTAGTTTTAATGGATTGCGGGGAAATCAGCCCCAGCATTTT. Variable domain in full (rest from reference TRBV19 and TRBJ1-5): DGGITQSPKYLFRKEGQNVTLSCEQNLNHDAMYWYRQDPGQGLRLIYYSQIVNDFQKGDIAEGYSVSREKKESFPLTVTSAQKNPTAFYLCASSFNGLRGNQPQHFGDGTRLSIL.

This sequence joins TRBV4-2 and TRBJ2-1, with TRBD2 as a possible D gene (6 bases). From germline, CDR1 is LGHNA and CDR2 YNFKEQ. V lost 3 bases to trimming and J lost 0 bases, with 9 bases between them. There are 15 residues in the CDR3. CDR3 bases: TGTGCCAGCAGCCAGCGGGGTGACTCCTACAATGAGCAGTTCTTC. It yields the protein CASSQRGDSYNEQFF.

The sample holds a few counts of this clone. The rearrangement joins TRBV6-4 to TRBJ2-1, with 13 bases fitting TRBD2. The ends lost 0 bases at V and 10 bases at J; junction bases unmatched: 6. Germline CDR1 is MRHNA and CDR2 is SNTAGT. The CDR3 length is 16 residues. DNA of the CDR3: TGTGCCAGCAGTGACTCCGGGACTAGCGGGACTCGGGAGCAGTTCTTC. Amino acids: CASSDSGTSGTREQFF.

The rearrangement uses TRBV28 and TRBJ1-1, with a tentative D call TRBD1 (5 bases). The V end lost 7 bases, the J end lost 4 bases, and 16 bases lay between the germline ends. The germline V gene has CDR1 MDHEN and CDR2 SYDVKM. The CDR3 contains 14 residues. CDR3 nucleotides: TGTGCCAGCAAGACGGCGGGGGTGGGCACTGAAGCTTTCTTT. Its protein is CASKTAGVGTEAFF.

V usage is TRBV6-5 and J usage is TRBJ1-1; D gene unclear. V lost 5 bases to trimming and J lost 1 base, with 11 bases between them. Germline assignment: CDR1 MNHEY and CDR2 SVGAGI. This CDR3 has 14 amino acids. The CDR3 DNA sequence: TGTGCCAGCAGTCAATGGGGTGGGAACACTGAAGCTTTCTTT. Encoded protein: CASSQWGGNTEAFF.

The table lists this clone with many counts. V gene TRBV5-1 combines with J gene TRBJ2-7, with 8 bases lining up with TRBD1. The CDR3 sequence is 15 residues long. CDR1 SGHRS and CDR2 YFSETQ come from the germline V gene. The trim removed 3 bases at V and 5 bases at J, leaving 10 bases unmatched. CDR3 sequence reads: CASSSGQGVGDEQYF. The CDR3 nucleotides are TGCGCCAGCAGCTCCGGACAGGGAGTGGGGGACGAGCAGTACTTC.

The CDR3 bases are TGTGCCAGCAGTGCCCAAGGGGGGGACTATGGCTACACCTTC. It translates to CASSAQGGDYGYTF. V and J are TRBV2 and TRBJ1-2; possible D gene TRBD1, 6 bases. The CDR3 runs 14 residues. Trimming pared 4 bases from V and 3 bases from J, leaving 12 bases between. Per germline, CDR1 SNHLY and CDR2 FYNNEI.

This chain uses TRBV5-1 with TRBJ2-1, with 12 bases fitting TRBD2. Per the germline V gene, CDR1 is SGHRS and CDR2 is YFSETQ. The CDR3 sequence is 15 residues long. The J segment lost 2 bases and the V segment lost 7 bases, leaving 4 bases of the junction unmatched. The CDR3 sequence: CASGTSGPPYNEQFF. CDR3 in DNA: TGCGCCAGCGGGACTAGCGGGCCCCCCTACAATGAGCAGTTCTTC.